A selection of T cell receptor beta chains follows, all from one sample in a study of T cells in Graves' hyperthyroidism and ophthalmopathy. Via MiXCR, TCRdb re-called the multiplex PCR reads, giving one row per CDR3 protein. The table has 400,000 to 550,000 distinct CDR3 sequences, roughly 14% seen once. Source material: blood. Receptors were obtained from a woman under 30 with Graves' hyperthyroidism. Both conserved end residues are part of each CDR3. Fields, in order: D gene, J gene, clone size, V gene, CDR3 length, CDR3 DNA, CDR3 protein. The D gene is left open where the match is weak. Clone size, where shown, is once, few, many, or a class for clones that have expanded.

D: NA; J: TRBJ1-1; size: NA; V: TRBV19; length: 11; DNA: TGTGCCACTACACGGAACACTGAAGCTTTCTTT; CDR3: CATTRNTEAFF
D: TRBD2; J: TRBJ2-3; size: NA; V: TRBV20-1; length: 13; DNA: TGCAGTGGGACTAGCGGGATCGTAGATACGCAGTATTTT; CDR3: CSGTSGIVDTQYF
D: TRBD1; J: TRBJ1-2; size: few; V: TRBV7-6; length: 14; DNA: TGTGCCAGCAGCTCAGGGGGCTTTAACTATGGCTACACCTTC; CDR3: CASSSGGFNYGYTF
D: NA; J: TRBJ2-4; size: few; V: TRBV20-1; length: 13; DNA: TGCAGTTTCACAGGGCCAGCCAAAAACATTCAGTACTTC; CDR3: CSFTGPAKNIQYF
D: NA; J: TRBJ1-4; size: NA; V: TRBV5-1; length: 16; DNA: TGCGCCAGTAGCTTAGTGGGGGAATCAACTAATGAAAAACTGTTTTTT; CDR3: CASSLVGESTNEKLFF
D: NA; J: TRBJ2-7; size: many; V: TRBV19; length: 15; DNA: TGTGCCAGTAGTCCGTCCCAACTAGTACCCTACGAGCAGTACTTC; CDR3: CASSPSQLVPYEQYF
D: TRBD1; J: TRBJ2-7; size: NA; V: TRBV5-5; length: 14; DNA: TGTGCCAGCAGCTCTACGACAGGGGCGTACGAGCAGTACTTC; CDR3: CASSSTTGAYEQYF
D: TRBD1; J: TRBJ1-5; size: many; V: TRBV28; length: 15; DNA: TGTGCCAGCAGTTCCCCGGACAGGCACAATCAGCCCCAGCATTTT; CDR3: CASSSPDRHNQPQHF
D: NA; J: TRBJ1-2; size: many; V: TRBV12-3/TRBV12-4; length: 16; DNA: TGTGCCAGCAGTCAAACCACAGGACAGACTAACTATGGCTACACCTTC; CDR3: CASSQTTGQTNYGYTF
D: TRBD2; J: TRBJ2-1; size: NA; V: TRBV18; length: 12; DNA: TGTGCCAGCGGGGGACGGGAGGGTGAGCAGTTCTTC; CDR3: CASGGREGEQFF
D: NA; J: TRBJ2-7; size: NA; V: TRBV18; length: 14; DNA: TGTGCCAGCTCACCAGGAGCGCTAACCTACGAGCAGTACTTC; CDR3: CASSPGALTYEQYF
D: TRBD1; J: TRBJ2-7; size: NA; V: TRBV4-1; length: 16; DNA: TGCGCCAGCAGCCATCCCGGAAGGGGGCTAGTCTACGAGCAGTACTTC; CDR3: CASSHPGRGLVYEQYF
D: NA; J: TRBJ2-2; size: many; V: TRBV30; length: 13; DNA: TGTGCCTGGAGAATCAAGGGGACCGGGGAGCTGTTTTTT; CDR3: CAWRIKGTGELFF
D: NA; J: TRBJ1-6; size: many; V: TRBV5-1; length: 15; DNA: TGCGCCAGCAGCATCTCCCCCGGTTTGGGGTCACCCCTCCACTTT; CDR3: CASSISPGLGSPLHF
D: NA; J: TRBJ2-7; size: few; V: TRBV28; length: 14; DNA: TGTGCCAGCAGTTTGGACGGAAACTCCTACGAGCAGTACTTC; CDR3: CASSLDGNSYEQYF
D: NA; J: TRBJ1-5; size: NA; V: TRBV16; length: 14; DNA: TGTGCCAGCACCCAACGGTCAGGAAATCAGCCCCAGCATTTT; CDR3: CASTQRSGNQPQHF
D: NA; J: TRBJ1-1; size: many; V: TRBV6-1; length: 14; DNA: TGTGCCAGCAGTACGACAACTATGAACACTGAAGCTTTCTTT; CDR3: CASSTTTMNTEAFF
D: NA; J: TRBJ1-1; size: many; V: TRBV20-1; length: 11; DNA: TGCAGTGCTAAAGGGGACACTGAAGCTTTCTTT; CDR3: CSAKGDTEAFF
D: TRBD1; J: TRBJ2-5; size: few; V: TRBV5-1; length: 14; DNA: TGCGCCAGCAGCCCGGGACAGGGAGAAGAGACCCAGTACTTC; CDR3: CASSPGQGEETQYF
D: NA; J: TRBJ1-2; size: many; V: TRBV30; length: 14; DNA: TGTGCCTGGAGGTCTCAGGGATATACGGGAGGCTACACCTTC; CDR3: CAWRSQGYTGGYTF
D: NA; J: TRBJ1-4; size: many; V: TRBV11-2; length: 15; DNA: TGTGCCAGCAGCTTAGTAGGAGGGTTTGGAGAAAAACTGTTTTTT; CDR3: CASSLVGGFGEKLFF
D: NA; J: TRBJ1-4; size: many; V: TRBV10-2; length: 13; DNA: TGCGCCAGCATGCGGGGGGTTGGGGAAAAACTGTTTTTT; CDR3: CASMRGVGEKLFF
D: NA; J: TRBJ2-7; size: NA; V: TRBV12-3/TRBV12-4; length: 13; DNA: TGTGCCAGCAGTTTTTTTGGTCACTACGAGCAGTACTTC; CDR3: CASSFFGHYEQYF
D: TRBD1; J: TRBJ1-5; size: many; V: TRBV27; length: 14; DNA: TGTGCCAGCAGTCGGACAGGGGGAATTCAGCCCCAGCATTTT; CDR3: CASSRTGGIQPQHF
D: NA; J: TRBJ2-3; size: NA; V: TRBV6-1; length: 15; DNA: TGTGCCAGCAGTGTCGCGGGGGCTGGTCCAGATACGCAGTATTTT; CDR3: CASSVAGAGPDTQYF
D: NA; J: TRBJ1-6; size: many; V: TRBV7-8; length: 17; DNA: TGTGCCAGCAGCTTTCGGGGGGCTCACTCCTATAATTCACCCCTCCACTTT; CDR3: CASSFRGAHSYNSPLHF
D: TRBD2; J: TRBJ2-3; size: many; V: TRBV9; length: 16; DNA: TGTGCCAGCAGCGCCCCAGCGGGAGGTCCGCCTCCAGCGCAGTATTTT; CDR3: CASSAPAGGPPPAQYF
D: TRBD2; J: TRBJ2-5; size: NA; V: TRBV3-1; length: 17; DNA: TGTGCCAGCAGCCGATTTGGCGGGAGAGCCCTCCAAGAGACCCAGTACTTC; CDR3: CASSRFGGRALQETQYF
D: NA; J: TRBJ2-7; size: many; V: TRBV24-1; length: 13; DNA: TGTGCCACCAGTGGTGGCAACAGGGACGAGCAGTACTTC; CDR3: CATSGGNRDEQYF
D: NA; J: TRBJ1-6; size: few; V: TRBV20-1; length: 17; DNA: TGCAGTGCTAGAGATCTCGGGGGGTCGGGAAGTAATTCACCCCTCCACTTT; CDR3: CSARDLGGSGSNSPLHF
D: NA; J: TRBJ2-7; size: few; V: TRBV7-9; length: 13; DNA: TGTGCCAGCAGCTGGAGCCTTCCCTACGAGCAGTACTTC; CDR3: CASSWSLPYEQYF
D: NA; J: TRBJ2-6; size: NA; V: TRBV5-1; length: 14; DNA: TGCGCCAGCGGAGGGGCCTCTGGGGCCAACGTCCTGACTTTC; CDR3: CASGGASGANVLTF
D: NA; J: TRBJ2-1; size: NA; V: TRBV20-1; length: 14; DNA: TGCAGTGCTAGGCGAGTACAGGGAGGGGTTGAGCGGTTCTTC; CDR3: CSARRVQGGVERFF